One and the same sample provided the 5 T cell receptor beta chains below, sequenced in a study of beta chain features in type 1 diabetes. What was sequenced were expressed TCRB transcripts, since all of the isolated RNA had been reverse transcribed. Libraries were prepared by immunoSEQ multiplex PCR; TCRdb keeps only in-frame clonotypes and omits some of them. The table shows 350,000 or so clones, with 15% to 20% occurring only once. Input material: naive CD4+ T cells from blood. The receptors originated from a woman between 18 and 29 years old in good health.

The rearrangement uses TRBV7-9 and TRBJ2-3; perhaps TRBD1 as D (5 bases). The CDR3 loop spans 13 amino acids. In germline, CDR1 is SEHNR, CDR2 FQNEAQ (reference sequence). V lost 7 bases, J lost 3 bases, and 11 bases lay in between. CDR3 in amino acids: CASTLPGTDTQYF. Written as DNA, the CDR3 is TGTGCCAGCACCTTGCCAGGGACAGATACGCAGTATTTT.

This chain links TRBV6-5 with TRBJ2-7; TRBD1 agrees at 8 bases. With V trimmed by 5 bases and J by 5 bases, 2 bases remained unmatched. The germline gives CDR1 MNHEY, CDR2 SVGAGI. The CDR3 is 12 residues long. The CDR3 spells CASSTTGDEQYF. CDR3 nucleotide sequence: TGTGCCAGCAGTACGACAGGGGACGAGCAGTACTTC.

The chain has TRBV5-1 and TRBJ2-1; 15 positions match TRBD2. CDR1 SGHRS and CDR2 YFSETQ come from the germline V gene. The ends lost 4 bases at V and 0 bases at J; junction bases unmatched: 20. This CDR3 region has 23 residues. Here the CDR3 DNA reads TGCGCCAGCAGCCGTCCGGGACAGGCAGCCGGGACTAGCGGGAGGAGCTCCTACAATGAGCAGTTCTTC. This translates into CASSRPGQAAGTSGRSSYNEQFF.

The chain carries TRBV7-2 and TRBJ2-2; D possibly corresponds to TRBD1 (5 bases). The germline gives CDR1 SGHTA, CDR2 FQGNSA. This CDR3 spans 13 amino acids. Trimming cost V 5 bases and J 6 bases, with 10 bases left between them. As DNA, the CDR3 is TGTGCCAGCAGCCGATTGGGGCCCGGGGAGCTGTTTTTT. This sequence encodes CASSRLGPGELFF.

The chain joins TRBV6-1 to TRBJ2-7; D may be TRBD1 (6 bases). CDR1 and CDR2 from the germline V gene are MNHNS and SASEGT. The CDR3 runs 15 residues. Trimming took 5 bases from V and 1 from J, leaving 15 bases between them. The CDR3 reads CASSTDRASSYEQYF. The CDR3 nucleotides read TGTGCCAGCAGTACGGACAGAGCCTCATCCTACGAGCAGTACTTC.